The 21 T cell receptor beta chains reported below all come from one sample, sequenced in a study of control samples from healthy donors and cancer patients. Produced via immunoSEQ multiplex PCR; TCRdb's table is partial and in-frame only. In the table there are approximately 140,000 clones, about 85% of which are singletons. The specimen was blood. Every receptor here comes from a woman under 40 in good health.

This clone showed up just once. This chain's CDR3 is CASSPGLAGGGNEQFF. The CDR3 DNA follows: TGTGCCAGCTCACCAGGACTAGCGGGAGGAGGGAATGAGCAGTTCTTC. The chain combines TRBV18 with TRBJ2-1; 14 bases fit TRBD2. The CDR3 runs to 16 residues. Germline-derived CDR1 and CDR2 are KGHSH and LQKENI. V was clipped by 2 bases and J by 7 bases; unmatched bases: 4.

The chain employs TRBV15 and TRBJ1-1; D gene uncertain. The CDR3 covers 13 residues. The V end lost 0 bases, the J end lost 7 bases, and 9 bases lay between the germline ends. Germline CDR1 LNHNV, CDR2 YYDKDF (reference sequence). CDR3 bases: TGTGCCACCAGCAGAGATCTCTCAGGTGAAGCTTTCTTT. Protein sequence: CATSRDLSGEAFF.

This clone is a singleton in its sample. The chain has TRBV9 and TRBJ2-3, with TRBD2 matching over 13 bases. With 4 bases clipped from V and 7 bases from J, the junction kept 12 bases outside the gene matches. Germline lookup yields CDR1 SGDLS and CDR2 YYNGEE. This CDR3 spans 17 amino acids. This CDR3 reads CASSPRVEGLAGYTQYF. DNA for the CDR3: TGTGCCAGCAGCCCCAGGGTTGAGGGACTAGCGGGATATACGCAGTATTTT.

This clone was counted a single time. The chain links TRBV9 to TRBJ1-1; 7 nucleotides align to TRBD1. J was trimmed by 10 bases and V by 4 bases; bases with no gene match: 10. This CDR3 is built from 13 residues. CDR1 and CDR2 from the germline V gene are SGDLS and YYNGEE. CDR3 protein: CASSTTGVPPAFF. Written as DNA, the CDR3 is TGTGCCAGCAGCACAACAGGGGTCCCGCCAGCTTTCTTT.

This chain links TRBV7-6 with TRBJ2-1, with 10 bases lining up with TRBD2. The CDR3 length is 15 residues. Germline V CDR1 and CDR2: SGHVS, FNYEAQ. After removal of 3 bases from V and 7 bases from J, the junction contained 6 bases not matched to a gene. The CDR3 DNA reads TGTGCCAGCAGCTTCAGGCTAGCGGGAGTGAATGAGCAGTTCTTC. Translating gives CASSFRLAGVNEQFF.

This clone was found a few times. The chain has TRBV7-7 and TRBJ2-1; 8 bases fit TRBD2. Per germline, CDR1 SSHAT and CDR2 FNYEAQ (reference sequence). This CDR3 has 15 amino acids. With V trimmed by 5 bases and J by 4 bases, 7 bases remained unmatched. CDR3 amino acids: CASSPGAGAYNEQFF. The CDR3, as DNA: TGTGCCAGCAGCCCCGGAGCGGGAGCATACAATGAGCAGTTCTTC.

The chain recombines TRBV11-1 with TRBJ2-1, with D possibly TRBD2 on 6 matching bases. The CDR3 runs 15 residues. CDR1 is SGHAT and CDR2 is FQDESV in the germline V gene (reference sequence). The V end was cut by 5 bases, the J end by 3 bases, with 14 bases between. For the CDR3, the DNA is TGTGCCAGCAGCCCCGAGCCGGGAGACTACAATGAGCAGTTCTTC. This codes for CASSPEPGDYNEQFF.

The chain carries TRBV2 and TRBJ1-3; 7 bases match TRBD1. The CDR3 runs to 13 residues. V gave up 7 bases and J gave up 3 bases; unmatched junction bases: 3. CDR1 SNHLY and CDR2 FYNNEI come from the germline V gene. The CDR3 region is CASTTGNGNTIYF. DNA of the CDR3: TGTGCCAGCACGACAGGGAATGGAAACACCATATATTTT. Based on the CDR3 plus reference TRBV2 and TRBJ1-3, the full variable domain is EPEVTQTPSHQVTQMGQEVILRCVPISNHLYFYWYRQILGQKVEFLVSFYNNEISEKSEIFDDQFSVERPDGSNFTLKIRSTKLEDSAMYFCASTTGNGNTIYFGEGSWLTVV.

This clone was observed once. The chain uses TRBV27 and TRBJ1-1, with a possible D match to TRBD1 (5 bases). This CDR3 contains 17 residues. Trimming shortened V by 0 bases and J by 0 bases, and 14 bases separated the two germline ends. Germline values: CDR1 MNHEY, CDR2 SMNVEV (reference sequence). The CDR3 here is CASSLSRRGSMNTEAFF. The CDR3 DNA is TGTGCCAGCAGTTTATCGCGTCGGGGCAGCATGAACACTGAAGCTTTCTTT.

The rearrangement links TRBV19 to TRBJ1-5; D is unclear. Germline V gives CDR1 LNHDA, CDR2 SQIVND (reference sequence). The V gene lost 5 bases and the J gene lost 7 bases, with 12 bases spanning the gap. The CDR3 has 13 amino acids. CDR3 protein: CASSPAQEQPQHF. The CDR3 DNA follows: TGTGCCAGTAGTCCCGCCCAGGAGCAGCCCCAGCATTTT.

This chain joins TRBV4-1 and TRBJ2-7; 7 bases fit TRBD1. Trimming cost V 4 bases and J 3 bases; bases outside gene matches: 3. The CDR3 contains 13 residues. The V gene's germline CDR1 is MGHRA and CDR2 YSYEKL. DNA for the CDR3: TGCGCCAGCAGCCCTAGGGACAGCTACGAGCAGTACTTC. Amino acid sequence: CASSPRDSYEQYF.

The table lists this clone with a count of one. J is TRBJ1-5 and V is TRBV25-1, with unresolved D. The V end lost 3 bases, the J end lost 5 bases, and 5 bases lay between the germline ends. Per the germline V gene, CDR1 is MGHDK and CDR2 is SYGVNS. This CDR3 spans 12 amino acids. The CDR3 DNA sequence: TGTGCCAGCAGTGACGGCTATCAGCCCCAGCATTTT. This sequence encodes CASSDGYQPQHF.

This clone turned up a few times. This chain uses TRBV5-1 with TRBJ2-3; 10 bases map to TRBD1. The CDR3 is made up of 17 amino acids. Looked up from germline, CDR1 is SGHRS and CDR2 is YFSETQ. The trim removed 4 bases at V and 4 bases at J, leaving 12 bases unmatched. CDR3 amino acids: CASSPTTGTGVSDTQYF. The CDR3 region has the DNA TGCGCCAGCAGCCCAACCACCGGGACAGGGGTCTCAGATACGCAGTATTTT. Drawing the rest from reference TRBV5-1 and TRBJ2-3, the complete variable domain is KAGVTQTPRYLIKTRGQQVTLSCSPISGHRSVSWYQQTPGQGLQFLFEYFSETQRNKGNFPGRFSGRQFSNSRSEMNVSTLELGDSALYLCASSPTTGTGVSDTQYFGPGTRLTVL.

The V and J genes are TRBV18 and TRBJ1-1, with D possibly matching TRBD1 (5 bases). Trimming pared 3 bases from V and 0 bases from J, leaving 17 bases between. Germline loops: CDR1 KGHSH, CDR2 LQKENI. This CDR3 is built from 17 residues. Here the CDR3 reads CASSPGPVKGLNTEAFF. In nucleotides, the CDR3 is TGTGCCAGCTCACCGGGCCCCGTCAAGGGGTTGAACACTGAAGCTTTCTTT.

Written as DNA, the CDR3 is TGTGCCAGCAGCCAAGAGCTAGCGGGCAACCCCCCCAGGGAGACCCAGTACTTC. Amino acid sequence: CASSQELAGNPPRETQYF. The rearrangement joins TRBV3-1 (or the pseudogene TRBV3-2) to TRBJ2-5; 8 positions agree with TRBD2. CDR1 and CDR2 (germline): LGHDT, YNNKEL (reference sequence). The CDR3 totals 18 residues. Losses at the gene ends were 0 bases for V and 5 bases for J; bases not matched to a gene: 14.

The genes are TRBV6-1 and TRBJ2-7; 7 bases map to TRBD2. The germline V gene encodes CDR1 MNHNS and CDR2 SASEGT. The CDR3 contains 14 residues. J lost 6 bases, V lost 1 base, and 6 bases had no gene match. The CDR3 is CASSEGTGTTEQYF. The CDR3 nucleotides are TGTGCCAGCAGTGAAGGGACCGGGACTACCGAGCAGTACTTC.

The rearrangement links TRBV6-6 to TRBJ2-1, with 9 bases matching TRBD2. The V segment lost 0 bases and the J segment 5 bases; nucleotides outside the gene matches: 5. This CDR3 has 16 amino acids. Germline assignment: CDR1 MNHNY and CDR2 SVGAGI (reference sequence). CDR3 coding DNA: TGTGCCAGCAGTTACTCTCCTAGCGGGATTCACAATGAGCAGTTCTTC. It specifies CASSYSPSGIHNEQFF.

The chain carries TRBV5-1 and TRBJ1-3, with D maybe TRBD1 (6 bases). Trimming took off 4 bases at V and 1 base at J, with 12 bases between the two ends. Germline CDR1 is SGHRS and CDR2 is YFSETQ. This CDR3 spans 15 amino acids. In nucleotides, the CDR3 is TGCGCCAGCAGCGCTGGGGGCGCTTCTGGAAACACCATATATTTT. It codes for CASSAGGASGNTIYF.

V gene TRBV29-1 combines with J gene TRBJ1-2; D is possibly TRBD1 (6 bases). Germline V CDR1 and CDR2: SQVTM, ANQGSEA. The CDR3 is made up of 14 amino acids. Between the trimmed V and J ends, which lost 7 bases and 1 base, there was a span of 16 bases. The CDR3 reads CSARKGGSNYGYTF. CDR3 coding DNA: TGCAGCGCCAGAAAAGGGGGGAGTAACTATGGCTACACCTTC.

V is TRBV7-2 and J is TRBJ1-4; tentative D call: TRBD1 (5 bases). V lost 3 bases and J lost 4, with 15 bases in between. The CDR3 is 16 residues long. Germline values: CDR1 SGHTA, CDR2 FQGNSA. The CDR3 protein is CASSFVRTGSNEKLFF. The CDR3 nucleotides read TGTGCCAGCAGCTTCGTCAGAACAGGCAGTAATGAAAAACTGTTTTTT.

The genes are TRBV5-1 and TRBJ2-5; possibly TRBD1 or TRBD2 for D (5 bases each). This CDR3 spans 15 amino acids. The germline CDR1 and CDR2 sequences are SGHRS and YFSETQ. The ends were cut back, 1 base at V and 3 bases at J, with 13 bases in the middle. The CDR3 DNA is TGCGCCAGCAGCTTGATAGCGTCAGGGAAAGAGACCCAGTACTTC. Protein: CASSLIASGKETQYF.